A selection of T cell receptor beta chains follows, all from one sample in a study of Ad26.COV2.S vaccination and SARS-CoV-2 variants. This table comes from immunoSEQ multiplex PCR, and its TCRdb copy is limited to in-frame clones, with some not included. The sample contains hundreds of thousands of clones, 70% to 90% of which appear only once. Sequenced here: peripheral blood, sampled in a trial of Ad26.COV2.S vaccine versus placebo. The receptors derive from a person aged 18 to 59 who received the Ad26.COV2.S COVID-19 vaccine or a placebo. CDR3s include the opening cysteine and the closing phenylalanine or tryptophan. A D gene is named only where the DNA matches it firmly. Size is omitted from some rows. Given values are once, few, many or a class for expanded clones.

TRBV6-6	-	TRBJ2-7	TRBD1	TGTGCCAGCAGTGGACGGGACAGAGCCTACGAGCAGTACTTC	CASSGRDRAYEQYF
TRBV2	-	TRBJ2-7	-	TGTGCCAGCAGACAGGGTTGGGACGAGCAGTACTTC	CASRQGWDEQYF
TRBV10-3	once	TRBJ2-1	TRBD2	TGTGCCATCAAACGAGGACTAGCGGGAGAGAACTCCTACAATGAGCAGTTCTTC	CAIKRGLAGENSYNEQFF
TRBV7-2	-	TRBJ1-2	-	TGTGCCAGCAGCTTCAGGGGTTGGGTCTATGGCTACACCTTC	CASSFRGWVYGYTF
TRBV4-1	-	TRBJ2-2	-	TGCGCCAGCAGCCAAGCAGGGGCGAACACCGGGGAGCTGTTTTTT	CASSQAGANTGELFF
TRBV14	-	TRBJ2-2	-	TGTGCCAGCAGCCAAGACAGGGCGAACACCGGGGAGCTGTTTTTT	CASSQDRANTGELFF
TRBV19	once	TRBJ2-1	TRBD1	TGTGCCAGTAGTTCGGACAGGGGTGCGGGGGAGCAGTTCTTC	CASSSDRGAGEQFF
TRBV28	-	TRBJ1-2	-	TGTGCCAGCAGCCTCGCACGGGGGGCAAGTGGTGGCTACACCTTC	CASSLARGASGGYTF
TRBV7-3	-	TRBJ1-3	-	TGTGCCAGCAGCCCTGGACAGGGAAACACCATATATTTT	CASSPGQGNTIYF
TRBV7-6	-	TRBJ2-5	TRBD1	TGTGCCAGCAGCTTAGCGGCCACAGGGGCCCGTGAGGCCCAGTACTTC	CASSLAATGAREAQYF
TRBV6-5	-	TRBJ2-1	TRBD2	TGTGCCAGCAGTTACGGGACTAGCGGCAATGAGCAGTTCTTC	CASSYGTSGNEQFF
TRBV23-1	-	TRBJ1-6	-	TGCGCCAGCACCACTCGATGGGGGCGAGAGTCACCCCTCCACTTT	CASTTRWGRESPLHF
TRBV5-5	-	TRBJ2-7	-	TGTGCCAGCAGCGTCTCTGTCTACGAGCAGTACTTC	CASSVSVYEQYF
TRBV29-1	-	TRBJ2-3	TRBD2	TGCAGCGTAAATTCCGGGACTAGTGGCACAGATACGCAGTATTTT	CSVNSGTSGTDTQYF
TRBV10-1	-	TRBJ2-5	TRBD1	TGCGCCAGCAGTGACCGCAGGGGGCGGGAGACCCAGTACTTC	CASSDRRGRETQYF
TRBV27	-	TRBJ2-1	TRBD2	TGTGCCAGCAGTTTGATAGCGGGAGCCAATGAGCAGTTCTTC	CASSLIAGANEQFF
TRBV6-1	once	TRBJ2-5	-	TGTGCCAGCAGTGAAGCCCGGACAGATCAAGAGACCCAGTACTTC	CASSEARTDQETQYF
TRBV2	-	TRBJ2-5	-	TGTGCCAGCAGTGTGCAGGGTACGGGGCAAGAGACCCAGTACTTC	CASSVQGTGQETQYF
TRBV27	-	TRBJ2-5	-	TGTGCCAGCAGTTTATTGTGGGGGGCGGTGGAGACCCAGTACTTC	CASSLLWGAVETQYF
TRBV30	once	TRBJ2-7	TRBD2	TGTGCCTGGAGTGTAGAAGCGGGAGTATACGAGCAGTACTTC	CAWSVEAGVYEQYF
TRBV7-3	once	TRBJ2-1	-	TGTGCCAGCAGCTTAGGGTTCCTGGGAGATGAGCAGTTCTTC	CASSLGFLGDEQFF
TRBV15	once	TRBJ2-6	-	TGTGCCACCAGCCTTCCTACAGGGCTCTCTGGGGCCAACGTCCTGACTTTC	CATSLPTGLSGANVLTF
TRBV30	once	TRBJ1-1	-	TGTGCCTGGAGTTACACGAACACTGAAGCTTTCTTT	CAWSYTNTEAFF
TRBV15	-	TRBJ1-4	-	TGTGCCACCAGCAGAGGGATAGCAACTAATGAAAAACTGTTTTTT	CATSRGIATNEKLFF
TRBV6-2/TRBV6-3	few	TRBJ1-1	TRBD1	TGTGCCAGCAGTTCTAACAGGGGGCGGAACACTGAAGCTTTCTTT	CASSSNRGRNTEAFF
TRBV10-3	-	TRBJ1-1	-	TGTGCCATCAGTGAGTCGGGGGGGCGCGGGACTGAAGCTTTCTTT	CAISESGGRGTEAFF
TRBV6-2/TRBV6-3	-	TRBJ2-7	-	TGTGCCAGCAGTTACTCAAGGACAGCAAACGAGCAGTACTTC	CASSYSRTANEQYF
TRBV15	-	TRBJ2-7	-	TGTGCCACCAGCATCCAGTTAAGGCCCGCCTACGAGCAGTACTTC	CATSIQLRPAYEQYF
TRBV7-3	-	TRBJ2-2	-	TGTGCCAGCAGCACCGGGACGGCGAACACCGGGGAGCTGTTTTTT	CASSTGTANTGELFF
TRBV5-8	-	TRBJ2-2	-	TGTGCCAGCAGCTTGCTACCGAACACCGGGGAGCTGTTTTTT	CASSLLPNTGELFF
TRBV4-1	once	TRBJ2-1	TRBD2	TGCGCCAGCAGCCAAGGGGTTAGGGACTACCCTCCAGTTCAGTTCTTC	CASSQGVRDYPPVQFF
TRBV19	many	TRBJ1-5	-	TGTGCCAGTAGCCACGGGCAGAGCAATCAGCCCCAGCATTTT	CASSHGQSNQPQHF
TRBV6-6	-	TRBJ2-7	-	TGTGCCAGCAGTTACTCGACTAGGGACGCATACGAGCAGTACTTC	CASSYSTRDAYEQYF
TRBV5-6	-	TRBJ1-2	-	TGTGCCAGCAGCTTGGGGCAGCCCTATGGCTACACCTTC	CASSLGQPYGYTF
TRBV27	-	TRBJ2-7	TRBD1	TGTGCCAGCAGTTCCCCCGGACAGGGGAGGTTTTACGACGAGCAGTACTTC	CASSSPGQGRFYDEQYF
TRBV24-1	-	TRBJ2-2	TRBD1	TGTGCCACCAGTGATTGGGGGGGGACAGGGATCACCGGGGAGCTGTTTTTT	CATSDWGGTGITGELFF
TRBV7-3	-	TRBJ1-1	-	TGTGCCAGCAGCCTCATGGGTCAGGGTCGGGAAGCTTTCTTT	CASSLMGQGREAFF
TRBV6-4	-	TRBJ1-2	TRBD1	TGTGCCAGCATTCCTGGGGACAGAAGCTATGGCTACACCTTC	CASIPGDRSYGYTF
TRBV6-6	-	TRBJ2-4	TRBD2	TGTGCCAGCAGTTACTCCGGGGGGAGAGCCAAAAACATTCAGTACTTC	CASSYSGGRAKNIQYF
TRBV5-1	-	TRBJ1-1	-	TGCGCCAGCAGCTTTTGGGAGGGCAACACTGAAGCTTTCTTT	CASSFWEGNTEAFF
TRBV7-2	once	TRBJ2-3	TRBD2	TGTGCCAGCAGCTTAGCGCCGGGAGGGCCGGGGTATTTT	CASSLAPGGPGYF
TRBV7-6	-	TRBJ1-3	-	TGTGCCAGCAGCTTAGAAGGACTCTCTGGAAACACCATATATTTT	CASSLEGLSGNTIYF
TRBV7-9	-	TRBJ1-1	TRBD1	TGTGCCAGCACCCTACAGGGGGGTTACAACACTGAAGCTTTCTTT	CASTLQGGYNTEAFF
TRBV6-5	-	TRBJ2-7	TRBD2	TGTGCCAGCAGTCTTACTAGCGGGACATACGAGCAGTACTTC	CASSLTSGTYEQYF
TRBV19	-	TRBJ2-2	-	TGTGCCAGTAGTATCAGGGACGGAAACACCGGGGAGCTGTTTTTT	CASSIRDGNTGELFF
TRBV4-1	few	TRBJ2-7	TRBD1	TGCGCCAGCAGCCAAGAAGGGGACAGGCGTCCCTACGAGCAGTACTTC	CASSQEGDRRPYEQYF
TRBV19	-	TRBJ2-1	-	TGTGCCACCTTGGAGGGGGGCTCCTACAATGAGCAGTTCTTC	CATLEGGSYNEQFF
TRBV7-2	once	TRBJ2-3	-	TGTGCCAGCAGATCTCCGGGACTTGACACAGATACGCAGTATTTT	CASRSPGLDTDTQYF
TRBV30	-	TRBJ1-5	-	TGTGCCTGGAGTGTCCAGGGCGGTCAGCCCCAGCATTTT	CAWSVQGGQPQHF
TRBV11-2	-	TRBJ2-3	-	TGTGCCAGCAGCTTAGTGGGGGCGGGAGTGATAGATACGCAGTATTTT	CASSLVGAGVIDTQYF
TRBV5-1	few	TRBJ2-5	TRBD1	TGCGCCAGCAGCCGAGGGGGCGCAGAGACCCAGTACTTC	CASSRGGAETQYF
TRBV29-1	-	TRBJ2-7	TRBD1	TGCAGCGCCAACTCGGGACAGGGGGGCGAGCAGTACTTC	CSANSGQGGEQYF
TRBV12-3/TRBV12-4	once	TRBJ2-7	-	TGTGCCAGCAGCTCAGGGGTCTCCTACGAGCAGTACTTC	CASSSGVSYEQYF
TRBV6-5	-	TRBJ1-2	TRBD1	TGTGCCAGCAGCCTGACAGGGGCTAACTATGGCTACACCTTC	CASSLTGANYGYTF
TRBV5-1	-	TRBJ2-7	-	TGCGCCAGCAGCTCGACAGGTCCCTCCTACGAGCAGTACTTC	CASSSTGPSYEQYF
TRBV2	-	TRBJ2-7	TRBD1	TGTGCCAGCAGTTGGGGACAGCAGTTCTACGAGCAGTACTTC	CASSWGQQFYEQYF
TRBV7-9	-	TRBJ2-7	TRBD1	TGTGCCAGCAGCCCTACAGGGGTAGTTGGCGAGCAGTACTTC	CASSPTGVVGEQYF
TRBV4-1	-	TRBJ1-4	-	TGCGCCAGCAGCCAAGACAGGCGAACTAATGAAAAACTGTTTTTT	CASSQDRRTNEKLFF
TRBV7-9	many	TRBJ1-1	-	TGTGCCAGCAGCTTGGTGGACACTGAAGCTTTCTTT	CASSLVDTEAFF
TRBV10-3	once	TRBJ2-1	-	TGTGCCATCAGGGGAGCTAATGAGCAGTTCTTC	CAIRGANEQFF